These 29 T cell receptor beta chains share one sample of origin, sequenced in a study of blood T cell repertoires in COVID-19. Some clones are missing from TCRdb's copy, which holds only in-frame ones; the method was immunoSEQ multiplex PCR. The table includes 120,000 to 150,000 clones, 84% detected once. What was sequenced was peripheral blood. The receptor set was obtained from a human donor in a cohort sampled during active COVID-19.

The rearrangement links TRBV9 to TRBJ1-1, with 7 bases that match TRBD1. There are 15 residues in the CDR3. The junction had 8 bases not matched to a gene; V was cut back by 3 bases and J by 3 bases. Per germline, CDR1 SGDLS and CDR2 YYNGEE. Here the CDR3 DNA reads TGTGCCAGCAGCGCCCGAGGACAGGTCGACACTGAAGCTTTCTTT. Its protein product is CASSARGQVDTEAFF.

V and J are TRBV5-1 and TRBJ1-6, with 7 bases matching TRBD1. V lost 2 bases, J lost 10 bases, and 6 bases stayed unmatched. The CDR3 is made up of 14 amino acids. Germline-derived CDR1 and CDR2 are SGHRS and YFSETQ. CDR3 nucleotides: TGCGCCAGCAGCTTCGACAGGGAAATCTCACCCCTCCACTTT. This translates into CASSFDREISPLHF.

The table lists this clone with a few counts. The chain joins TRBV2 to TRBJ1-2; a weak D match, TRBD1 (6 bases). The CDR3 is 19 amino acids. CDR1 and CDR2 from the germline V gene are SNHLY and FYNNEI. V was clipped by 4 bases and J by 7 bases, with 31 bases between them. The CDR3 reads CASSVEVRGGIHGDGGYTF. The DNA for the CDR3 is TGTGCCAGCAGTGTTGAGGTCCGAGGGGGTATACATGGGGATGGTGGCTACACCTTC. The whole variable domain, filled in from reference TRBV2 and TRBJ1-2, reads EPEVTQTPSHQVTQMGQEVILRCVPISNHLYFYWYRQILGQKVEFLVSFYNNEISEKSEIFDDQFSVERPDGSNFTLKIRSTKLEDSAMYFCASSVEVRGGIHGDGGYTFGSGTRLTVV.

This clone was detected only a few times. The same CDR3 arises from other DNA sequences in this sample as well. V usage is TRBV15 and J usage is TRBJ1-2; D not resolved. The CDR3 is made up of 12 amino acids. Trimming cost V 0 bases and J 5 bases, with 4 bases left between them. Germline V gene lookup returns CDR1 LNHNV and CDR2 YYDKDF (reference sequence). The CDR3 coding sequence is TGTGCCACCAGCAGAGAGTCTTATGGCTACACCTTC. Protein product: CATSRESYGYTF.

This chain joins TRBV30 and TRBJ1-2; 7 bases match TRBD1. There are 15 residues in the CDR3. Germline V gene sequence: CDR1 GTSNPN, CDR2 SVGIG (reference sequence). V dropped 2 bases and J dropped 6; count of bases not matched to a gene: 12. The CDR3 region has the DNA TGTGCCTGGAGTTCCCAACCTACAGGGGATCATGGCTACACCTTC. Translated: CAWSSQPTGDHGYTF.

J is TRBJ2-3 and V is TRBV18, with 10 bases identical to TRBD1. This CDR3 has 14 amino acids. Per germline, CDR1 KGHSH and CDR2 LQKENI. V gave up 6 bases and J gave up 3 bases; unmatched junction bases: 3. In DNA form, the CDR3 reads TGTGCCAGCTCCCGGACAGGGGGGACAGATACGCAGTATTTT. Translating it yields CASSRTGGTDTQYF. Drawing the rest from reference TRBV18 and TRBJ2-3, the complete variable domain is NAGVMQNPRHLVRRRGQEARLRCSPMKGHSHVYWYRQLPEEGLKFMVYLQKENIIDESGMPKERFSAEFPKEGPSILRIQQVVRGDSAAYFCASSRTGGTDTQYFGPGTRLTVL.

The table lists this clone with a few counts. The CDR3 loop is CASNTPGLPQHF. The CDR3 region has the DNA TGTGCCAGCAACACACCGGGACTGCCCCAGCATTTT. The rearrangement uses TRBV6-5 and TRBJ1-5, with a tentative D call TRBD1 (5 bases). The CDR3 sequence is 12 residues long. V dropped 7 bases and J dropped 9 bases, with 13 bases sitting between them. CDR1 and CDR2 (germline): MNHEY, SVGAGI.

The chain employs TRBV11-2 and TRBJ1-2; 12 nucleotides line up with TRBD1. The CDR3 totals 16 residues. CDR1 SGHAT and CDR2 FQNNGV come from the germline V gene. The V segment lost 5 bases and the J segment 8 bases; nucleotides outside the gene matches: 12. Here the CDR3 DNA reads TGTGCCAGCAGCGCACACGTCGGGACAGGGGGCACGGGCTACACCTTC. This translates into CASSAHVGTGGTGYTF.

The chain combines TRBV5-1 with TRBJ2-2, with 8 bases fitting TRBD1. The CDR3 spans 14 residues. J was trimmed by 7 bases and V by 2 bases; bases with no gene match: 4. Germline V lookup: CDR1 SGHRS, CDR2 YFSETQ. The CDR3 nucleotides are TGCGCCAGCAGCTTTCAGGGGGCAAGCGGGGAGCTGTTTTTT. Its translation: CASSFQGASGELFF.

The chain uses TRBV19 and TRBJ2-1, with D possibly being TRBD2 (5 bases). Trimming removed 5 bases at V and 2 bases at J, with 16 bases between. This CDR3 region has 16 residues. CDR1 and CDR2 from the germline V gene are LNHDA and SQIVND (reference sequence). This chain's CDR3 is CASSHPEGGPYNEQFF. The CDR3 DNA sequence: TGTGCCAGTAGTCATCCGGAAGGAGGACCCTACAATGAGCAGTTCTTC.

This sequence joins TRBV14 and TRBJ1-6; perhaps TRBD1 as D (6 bases). The germline V gene encodes CDR1 SGHDN and CDR2 FVKESK. V was pared by 1 base and J by 6 bases, with 13 bases between. This CDR3 is built from 16 residues. The CDR3 here is CASSQGGTLFNSPLHF. The CDR3 DNA reads as TGTGCCAGCAGCCAAGGAGGGACACTATTTAATTCACCCCTCCACTTT. The complete variable domain, with remaining parts taken from reference TRBV14 and TRBJ1-6, reads EAGVTQFPSHSVIEKGQTVTLRCDPISGHDNLYWYRRVMGKEIKFLLHFVKESKQDESGMPNNRFLAERTGGTYSTLKVQPAELEDSGVYFCASSQGGTLFNSPLHFGNGTRLTVT.

V and J are TRBV7-9 and TRBJ2-6, with TRBD1 as a possible D gene (5 bases). This CDR3 is 17 amino acids long. The V end was cut by 5 bases, the J end by 0 bases, with 14 bases between. Germline V gives CDR1 SEHNR, CDR2 FQNEAQ (reference sequence). The CDR3 DNA reads TGTGCCAGCAGCATACAGGTCCCCCGCTCTGGGGCCAACGTCCTGACTTTC. This sequence encodes CASSIQVPRSGANVLTF.

J is TRBJ1-5 and V is TRBV30; D may be TRBD1 (5 bases). Germline V gene data show CDR1 as GTSNPN and CDR2 as SVGIG (reference sequence). This CDR3 region has 14 residues. The V end was cut by 2 bases, the J end by 3 bases, with 11 bases between. The CDR3 reads CAWSNGGVNQPQHF. The CDR3 DNA reads as TGTGCCTGGAGTAACGGGGGGGTCAATCAGCCCCAGCATTTT.

This rearrangement joins TRBV19 to TRBJ1-6, with no clear D. This CDR3 comprises 16 residues. Trimming pared 4 bases from V and 9 bases from J, leaving 19 bases between. The V gene's germline CDR1 is LNHDA and CDR2 SQIVND (reference sequence). The CDR3 sequence is CASSSGSGGIGSPLHF. The CDR3 nucleotides are TGTGCCAGTAGTAGTGGGTCGGGAGGGATCGGTTCACCCCTCCACTTT.

This chain uses TRBV10-3 with TRBJ2-7, with 7 bases fitting TRBD2. Germline V gives CDR1 ENHRY, CDR2 SYGVKD. This CDR3 is 12 amino acids long. V gave up 3 bases and J gave up 6 bases; unmatched junction bases: 2. CDR3 DNA: TGTGCCATCAGTGATCGGGGGGTCGAGCAGTACTTC. It translates to CAISDRGVEQYF.

This clone was seen repeatedly, ten times or more. V gene TRBV30 combines with J gene TRBJ1-5; D might be TRBD1 (5 bases). Germline-derived CDR1 and CDR2 are GTSNPN and SVGIG (reference sequence). This CDR3 is 16 amino acids long. V was clipped by 0 bases and J by 0 bases, with 12 bases between them. This CDR3 reads CAWSVGRGYSNQPQHF. In nucleotides, the CDR3 is TGTGCCTGGAGTGTAGGAAGGGGTTATAGCAATCAGCCCCAGCATTTT.

V gene TRBV6-1 combines with J gene TRBJ1-4, with D perhaps matching TRBD1 (5 bases). The CDR3 runs 16 residues. The V end lost 0 bases, the J end lost 4 bases, and 12 bases lay between the germline ends. Germline V lookup: CDR1 MNHNS, CDR2 SASEGT. DNA of the CDR3: TGTGCCAGCAGTGAAGCTGTGGGGCATGGTAATGAAAAACTGTTTTTT. Its translation: CASSEAVGHGNEKLFF.

V gene TRBV2 combines with J gene TRBJ1-2; possible D gene TRBD1, 6 bases. This CDR3 has 14 amino acids. Germline V CDR1 and CDR2: SNHLY, FYNNEI. Trimming removed 7 bases at V and 8 bases at J, with 20 bases between. The CDR3 loop reads CASTRTELTGGYTF. The CDR3 coding sequence is TGTGCCAGCACTCGGACAGAGCTCACGGGAGGCTACACCTTC.

V usage is TRBV9 and J usage is TRBJ2-5; tentatively, D is TRBD1 (7 bases). The V and J ends lost 0 bases and 5 bases respectively, with 11 bases between them. The CDR3 is 14 residues long. The germline V gene has CDR1 SGDLS and CDR2 YYNGEE. DNA of the CDR3: TGTGCCAGCAGCGTAGGAGGAGGGGGCGAGACCCAGTACTTC. Protein: CASSVGGGGETQYF.

This clone has more than one count but fewer than ten. Here the CDR3 DNA reads TGTGCCAGCAGCGGGGTGAGGACAGAAAACACCGGGGAGCTGTTTTTT. Residues: CASSGVRTENTGELFF. The chain has TRBV5-4 and TRBJ2-2; a weak D match, TRBD1 (6 bases). Trimming left V 4 bases short and J 2 bases short, with 15 bases between. The CDR3 has 16 amino acids. Germline V gene sequence: CDR1 SGHNT, CDR2 YYREEE (reference sequence). The full variable domain, rest sourced from reference TRBV5-4 and TRBJ2-2, is ETGVTQSPTHLIKTRGQQVTLRCSSQSGHNTVSWYQQALGQGPQFIFQYYREEENGRGNFPPRFSGLQFPNYSSELNVNALELDDSALYLCASSGVRTENTGELFFGEGSRLTVL.

This chain joins TRBV5-1 and TRBJ2-7; 7 bases align to TRBD1. CDR1 and CDR2 (germline): SGHRS, YFSETQ. This CDR3 has 13 amino acids. Trimming cost V 2 bases and J 3 bases; bases outside gene matches: 2. The CDR3 DNA reads as TGCGCCAGCAGCTTACAGGGGAACTACGAGCAGTACTTC. Its protein is CASSLQGNYEQYF.

This clone has a count of ten or more. V gene TRBV28 combines with J gene TRBJ1-2, with a tentative D call TRBD1 (6 bases). Looked up from germline, CDR1 is MDHEN and CDR2 is SYDVKM. The CDR3 contains 12 residues. Trimming shortened V by 8 bases and J by 5 bases, and 12 bases separated the two germline ends. The CDR3 DNA reads as TGTGCCAGCGGGGGGGCAGGTTATGGCTACACCTTC. This encodes CASGGAGYGYTF.

This clone was observed a handful of times. The chain is built from TRBV5-4 and TRBJ2-5; 11 positions agree with TRBD2. The CDR3 runs to 17 residues. Germline lookup yields CDR1 SGHNT and CDR2 YYREEE (reference sequence). V lost 2 bases to trimming and J lost 1 base; unmatched junction nucleotides: 7. The CDR3: CASSFWLAGGLQETQYF. CDR3 coding DNA: TGTGCCAGCAGCTTCTGGCTAGCGGGGGGCCTCCAAGAGACCCAGTACTTC.

This clone was seen once. The chain couples TRBV7-8 to TRBJ1-1; D is perhaps TRBD1 (5 bases). Germline-derived CDR1 and CDR2 are SGHVS and FQNEAQ. Deletions cut 3 bases from V and 11 bases from J, with 16 bases between. This CDR3 has 13 residues. CDR3 amino acids: CASSFMQGPRAFF. Here the CDR3 DNA reads TGTGCCAGCAGCTTCATGCAGGGTCCGCGGGCTTTCTTT.

The rearrangement uses TRBV6-2 or TRBV6-3 and TRBJ1-2, with D possibly matching TRBD1 (5 bases). V lost 4 bases and J lost 8, with 14 bases in between. In germline, CDR1 is MNHEY, CDR2 SVGEGT. The CDR3 loop spans 13 amino acids. CDR3 loop: CASSSLQGGGYTF. The CDR3 DNA reads as TGTGCCAGCAGTTCGCTCCAGGGTGGAGGCTACACCTTC.

This rearrangement joins TRBV18 to TRBJ1-2; 9 nucleotides line up with TRBD1. The germline CDR1 and CDR2 sequences are KGHSH and LQKENI. The trim removed 3 bases at V and 7 bases at J, leaving 6 bases unmatched. The CDR3 covers 14 residues. The CDR3 loop is CASSPPQGAGGYTF. Written as DNA, the CDR3 is TGTGCCAGCTCACCTCCACAGGGGGCTGGTGGCTACACCTTC.

The chain carries TRBV10-1 and TRBJ2-3; 9 bases line up with TRBD2. This CDR3 spans 17 amino acids. V shed 10 bases, J shed 2 bases, and the junction held 16 bases outside the gene matches. The germline gives CDR1 WNHNN, CDR2 SYGVQD (reference sequence). Written as DNA, the CDR3 is TGCGCCACTACAGTCGAGGCTAGCGGGGAGACCACAGATACGCAGTATTTT. Encoded protein: CATTVEASGETTDTQYF.

This clone showed up just a few times. The J gene is TRBJ1-2, the V gene TRBV6-2 or TRBV6-3; D is possibly TRBD1 (6 bases). V was pared by 0 bases and J by 7 bases, with 12 bases between. CDR3 size: 14 residues. CDR1 and CDR2 from the germline V gene are MNHEY and SVGEGT. CDR3 nucleotide sequence: TGTGCCAGCAGTTACTCAGGGGGATCGAGTGGCTACACCTTC. Its protein product is CASSYSGGSSGYTF.

V and J are TRBV5-1 and TRBJ1-2, with 7 bases fitting TRBD1. This CDR3 is built from 14 residues. V trimming: 1 base; J trimming: 8 bases; junction bases outside the gene matches: 8. Germline V CDR1 and CDR2: SGHRS, YFSETQ. The CDR3 DNA reads TGCGCCAGCAGCTTGCAACAGGGGAGTGGAGGCTACACCTTC. It yields the protein CASSLQQGSGGYTF. The whole variable domain, remainder taken from reference TRBV5-1 and TRBJ1-2, is KAGVTQTPRYLIKTRGQQVTLSCSPISGHRSVSWYQQTPGQGLQFLFEYFSETQRNKGNFPGRFSGRQFSNSRSEMNVSTLELGDSALYLCASSLQQGSGGYTFGSGTRLTVV.